The 16 T cell receptor beta chains in this list originate from one sample, sequenced in a study of blood T cell repertoires in COVID-19. TCRdb's copy holds only in-frame clones and misses some; the assay was immunoSEQ multiplex PCR. The sample consists of under 50,000 clones, 65% to 90% of them appearing once. The sample consisted of peripheral blood. Receptor source: a man in his forties or fifties with acute or convalescent COVID-19.

This rearrangement joins TRBV30 to TRBJ1-2, with TRBD1 as a possible D gene (6 bases). CDR3 length equals 14 residues. Germline V gene lookup returns CDR1 GTSNPN and CDR2 SVGIG (reference sequence). The V gene lost 5 bases and the J gene lost 8 bases, with 21 bases spanning the gap. The chain's CDR3 is CAWLNSGHLKGYTF. In DNA, the CDR3 is TGTGCCTGGTTAAATTCGGGACATCTGAAGGGCTACACCTTC. Full variable domain (rest looked up from reference TRBV30 and TRBJ1-2): SQTIHQWPATLVQPVGSPLSLECTVEGTSNPNLYWYRQAAGRGLQLLFYSVGIGQISSEVPQNLSASRPQDRQFILSSKKLLLSDSGFYLCAWLNSGHLKGYTFGSGTRLTVV.

The chain recombines TRBV19 with TRBJ1-5, with 7 positions matching TRBD1. V lost 6 bases to trimming and J lost 7 bases; unmatched junction nucleotides: 12. In germline, CDR1 is LNHDA, CDR2 SQIVND (reference sequence). The CDR3 is 15 residues long. CDR3 bases: TGTGCCAGTAGACCCATACAGGGGTTCGGACAGCCCCAGCATTTT. Translation: CASRPIQGFGQPQHF.

This chain joins TRBV5-1 and TRBJ2-3; 10 bases map to TRBD2. The V gene end was trimmed by 4 bases and the J gene end by 8 bases; junction bases not matched to a gene: 13. The CDR3 contains 16 residues. Germline V CDR1 and CDR2: SGHRS, YFSETQ. Here the CDR3 DNA reads TGCGCCAGCAGCGGGGGGCTAGCGGGGGCCTCGGGTACGCAGTATTTT. Its translation is CASSGGLAGASGTQYF.

V and J are TRBV6-5 and TRBJ2-3; 8 bases agree with TRBD2. The CDR3 has 15 residues. CDR1 MNHEY and CDR2 SVGAGI come from the germline V gene. V lost 6 bases to trimming and J lost 0 bases; unmatched junction nucleotides: 5. CDR3 region: CASSLLAASTDTQYF. DNA of the CDR3: TGTGCCAGCAGCCTACTAGCGGCTAGCACAGATACGCAGTATTTT.

The rearrangement uses TRBV9 and TRBJ1-4; D remains unclear. V was trimmed by 0 bases and J by 11 bases, leaving 11 bases between them. This CDR3 comprises 13 residues. The germline V gene encodes CDR1 SGDLS and CDR2 YYNGEE. This chain's CDR3 is CASSVEEGAKLFF. In DNA, the CDR3 is TGTGCCAGCAGCGTAGAAGAGGGAGCGAAACTGTTTTTT. Filled out from reference TRBV9 and TRBJ1-4, the complete variable domain reads DSGVTQTPKHLITATGQRVTLRCSPRSGDLSVYWYQQSLDQGLQFLIQYYNGEERAKGNILERFSAQQFPDLHSELNLSSLELGDSALYFCASSVEEGAKLFFGSGTQLSVL.

The chain combines TRBV6-1 with TRBJ1-2, with 7 bases identical to TRBD1. The CDR3 consists of 15 residues. Trimming removed 0 bases from V and 4 bases from J; junction bases left unmatched: 5. Germline V gene data show CDR1 as MNHNS and CDR2 as SASEGT. The CDR3 reads CASSEAIRGLYGYTF. In DNA form, the CDR3 reads TGTGCCAGCAGTGAAGCGATAAGGGGGCTCTATGGCTACACCTTC.

This clone was counted between two and nine times. The chain uses TRBV10-1 and TRBJ2-1, with 8 bases fitting TRBD2. The V gene end was trimmed by 3 bases and the J gene end by 14 bases; junction bases not matched to a gene: 6. Germline V gene lookup returns CDR1 WNHNN and CDR2 SYGVQD (reference sequence). This CDR3 region has 12 residues. The CDR3 is CASSDPGGLEFF. As DNA, the CDR3 is TGCGCCAGCAGTGACCCGGGGGGGCTCGAGTTCTTC.

This sequence joins TRBV19 and TRBJ1-5; maybe TRBD1 (5 bases). Per the germline V gene, CDR1 is LNHDA and CDR2 is SQIVND (reference sequence). Trimming took off 8 bases at V and 7 bases at J, with 12 bases between the two ends. The CDR3 sequence is 12 residues long. The CDR3 coding sequence is TGTGCCAGTTCTATGGGGGGACAGCCCCAGCATTTT. Its translation: CASSMGGQPQHF.

V and J are TRBV19 and TRBJ1-2; 7 bases agree with TRBD1. The V gene's germline CDR1 is LNHDA and CDR2 SQIVND (reference sequence). The CDR3 contains 15 residues. V trimming: 3 bases; J trimming: 4 bases; junction bases outside the gene matches: 8. The DNA for the CDR3 is TGTGCCAGTAGTATCACAGGGGTAGGGATCTATGGCTACACCTTC. Translating gives CASSITGVGIYGYTF.

This chain joins TRBV29-1 and TRBJ2-2; maybe TRBD2 (6 bases). The CDR3 covers 13 residues. Germline-derived CDR1 and CDR2 are SQVTM and ANQGSEA. Trimming shortened V by 4 bases and J by 4 bases, and 10 bases separated the two germline ends. Written as DNA, the CDR3 is TGCAGCGTTGGGAGGACTACCACCGGGGAGCTGTTTTTT. Protein product: CSVGRTTTGELFF.

This chain connects TRBV20-1 to TRBJ1-5; no firm D call. The CDR3 sequence is 13 residues long. Germline V gene lookup returns CDR1 DFQATT and CDR2 SNEGSKA (reference sequence). V gave up 3 bases and J gave up 6 bases, with 12 bases separating them. CDR3 amino acids: CSASRGPPQPQHF. The CDR3 coding sequence is TGCAGTGCTAGTCGAGGTCCCCCTCAGCCCCAGCATTTT.

V usage is TRBV24-1 and J usage is TRBJ2-1; D remains unclear. V was pared by 5 bases and J by 8 bases, with 21 bases between. The CDR3 extends over 16 amino acids. Germline V CDR1 and CDR2: KGHDR, SFDVKD. The CDR3 nucleotides are TGTGCCACCAGTGCCCGAGTGGGTCGGGTACGGGATGAGCAGTTCTTC. This codes for CATSARVGRVRDEQFF.

The CDR3, as DNA: TGTGCCAGCAGCCTCGGACTGGTACTCTACGAGCAGTACTTC. Translation: CASSLGLVLYEQYF. The chain couples TRBV4-2 to TRBJ2-7, with D possibly matching TRBD2 (5 bases). Germline V lookup: CDR1 LGHNA, CDR2 YNFKEQ. CDR3 length equals 14 residues. The V gene lost 4 bases and the J gene lost 3 bases, with 13 bases spanning the gap.

The chain joins TRBV3-1 (or the pseudogene TRBV3-2) to TRBJ2-3, with TRBD2 matching over 9 bases. Germline-derived CDR1 and CDR2 are LGHDT and YNNKEL (reference sequence). The length of the CDR3 is 17 residues. V lost 4 bases and J lost 2; bases outside the gene matches: 10. CDR3 loop: CASSPQISGGLTDTQYF. CDR3 nucleotide sequence: TGTGCCAGCAGCCCTCAAATTAGCGGGGGACTCACAGATACGCAGTATTTT.

The rearrangement links TRBV6-9 to TRBJ2-2; 7 positions match TRBD2. Germline V gives CDR1 MNHGY, CDR2 SVAAGI. Unmatched junction bases numbered 5, after V lost 0 bases and J lost 4 bases. The length of the CDR3 is 16 residues. CDR3 amino acids: CASSYSGGELTGELFF. The CDR3 region has the DNA TGTGCCAGCAGTTATTCTGGGGGGGAACTCACCGGGGAGCTGTTTTTT.

The V gene is TRBV5-1, the J gene TRBJ1-1, with D tentatively TRBD1 (5 bases). Germline-derived CDR1 and CDR2 are SGHRS and YFSETQ. V lost 5 bases and J lost 2, with 16 bases in between. This CDR3 contains 15 residues. This chain's CDR3 is CASRRGSGLNTEAFF. CDR3 nucleotide sequence: TGCGCCAGCAGGCGGGGCTCGGGGCTTAACACTGAAGCTTTCTTT.